This T cell receptor (beta chain) was captured in a study of identifying expanded T cells in peripheral blood. The CDR3 runs 14 residues. Data came from immunoSEQ multiplex PCR; TCRdb stores just in-frame clones and leaves some out. The sample lists around 91,000 clones; approximately 89% were seen once. The receptor comes from a person between 18 and 75 years old in good health. The V and J genes are TRBV12-2 and TRBJ1-2. TRBV12-2 is a known pseudogene. Source material: blood. The DNA for the CDR3 is TGTGCAAGTCGCTCGCGACTGTGTAACTATGGCTACACCTTC. This encodes CASRSRLCNYGYTF.